Listed below are T cell receptor beta chains from one sample, sequenced in a study of vaccination effects on CD4 cells after COVID-19. Method: immunoSEQ multiplex PCR; TCRdb's copy keeps in-frame clones and lacks some. The data hold over 50,000 clones, with more than 70% observed a single time. Their antigens are not known. The sequencing used CD4+ T cells from PBMCs cultured with HCoV-229E spike peptides, collected after COVID-19 vaccination. Receptor source: a human donor who received a COVID-19 vaccine. CDR3s include the opening cysteine and the closing phenylalanine or tryptophan. The D gene is left open where the match is weak. Rows may omit the clone size; those that give it use once, few, many or a size class.

v_call	cdr3_length	j_call	d_call	clone_size	cdr3_aa	cdr3_nt
TRBV24-1	12	TRBJ2-2	TRBD1	-	CATDRDDGELFF	TGTGCCACTGACAGGGACGACGGGGAGCTGTTTTTT
TRBV24-1	15	TRBJ1-5	-	-	CATSDGTFSNQPQHF	TGTGCCACCAGTGATGGGACATTTAGCAATCAGCCCCAGCATTTT
TRBV19	10	TRBJ2-1	-	-	CASQGREQFF	TGTGCCAGTCAGGGGCGTGAGCAGTTCTTC
TRBV24-1	14	TRBJ1-5	-	few	CATSDFPDNQPQHF	TGTGCCACCAGTGATTTCCCTGACAATCAGCCCCAGCATTTT
TRBV2	13	TRBJ2-1	TRBD2	-	CASVLAGYNEQFF	TGTGCCAGCGTGCTAGCGGGGTACAATGAGCAGTTCTTC
TRBV6-4	16	TRBJ2-3	-	-	CASSDSGVFTTDTQYF	TGTGCCAGCAGTGACTCAGGGGTGTTCACCACAGATACGCAGTATTTT
TRBV12-3/TRBV12-4	13	TRBJ1-2	-	-	CASSLAQGHGYTF	TGTGCCAGCAGTTTAGCACAGGGCCATGGCTACACCTTC
TRBV30	15	TRBJ1-4	-	-	CAWSLGAEGGEKLFF	TGTGCCTGGAGCCTAGGGGCAGAAGGGGGGGAAAAACTGTTTTTT
TRBV3-1/TRBV3-2	14	TRBJ2-4	-	-	CASSPSGGANIQYF	TGTGCCAGCAGCCCCTCAGGGGGGGCGAACATTCAGTACTTC
TRBV5-6	15	TRBJ1-4	-	once	CASSLDKGVGEKLFF	TGTGCCAGCAGCTTGGACAAGGGTGTGGGTGAAAAACTGTTTTTT
TRBV5-1	17	TRBJ1-5	TRBD1	-	CASSPGTGGRGNQPQHF	TGCGCCAGCAGCCCCGGGACAGGGGGCCGGGGCAATCAGCCCCAGCATTTT
TRBV5-1	14	TRBJ2-3	TRBD2	-	CASSIGGNTDTQYF	TGCGCCAGCAGCATCGGGGGGAACACAGATACGCAGTATTTT
TRBV6-5	13	TRBJ1-1	-	-	CASSYGATTEAFF	TGTGCCAGCAGTTACGGGGCCACGACTGAAGCTTTCTTT
TRBV2	13	TRBJ2-2	TRBD1	few	CASRDRVGGELFF	TGTGCCAGCAGGGACAGGGTCGGCGGGGAGCTGTTTTTT
TRBV9	15	TRBJ2-3	-	-	CASSVGGSGVDTQYF	TGTGCCAGCAGCGTAGGAGGGTCGGGGGTGGATACGCAGTATTTT
TRBV19	19	TRBJ2-3	TRBD1	-	CASSRTGVFVVLGTDTQYF	TGTGCCAGTAGCCGGACAGGGGTTTTTGTGGTCCTCGGCACAGATACGCAGTATTTT
TRBV9	14	TRBJ1-1	-	-	CASSVGGSNTEAFF	TGTGCCAGCAGCGTAGGGGGCAGCAACACTGAAGCTTTCTTT
TRBV18	13	TRBJ2-5	TRBD1	-	CASSPRGPETQYF	TGTGCCAGCTCACCAAGGGGGCCCGAGACCCAGTACTTC
TRBV6-1	15	TRBJ1-1	-	-	CASSDRGRADTEAFF	TGTGCCAGCAGTGACCGGGGAAGGGCGGACACTGAAGCTTTCTTT
TRBV6-5	14	TRBJ1-4	TRBD1	medium-sized	CASSSGQDAEKLFF	TGTGCCAGCAGTTCGGGACAGGACGCTGAAAAACTGTTTTTT
TRBV2	13	TRBJ2-3	-	-	CASSELGEDTQYF	TGTGCCAGCAGTGAATTAGGGGAGGATACGCAGTATTTT
TRBV19	15	TRBJ1-6	TRBD1	-	CASSVAGTGVSPLHF	TGTGCCAGTAGTGTGGCCGGGACAGGGGTGTCACCCCTCCACTTT
TRBV7-2	12	TRBJ2-3	-	-	CASSRWPDTQYF	TGTGCCAGCAGTCGGTGGCCAGATACGCAGTATTTT
TRBV9	14	TRBJ1-1	-	-	CASSVGRGGREAFF	TGTGCCAGCAGCGTAGGCCGAGGGGGGCGGGAGGCTTTCTTT
TRBV9	14	TRBJ1-3	-	-	CASSVDGRGNTIYF	TGTGCCAGCAGCGTAGATGGCAGAGGAAACACCATATATTTT
TRBV15	18	TRBJ2-6	-	-	CATSRGLTVISGANVLTF	TGTGCCACCAGCAGAGGGCTCACAGTGATCTCTGGGGCCAACGTCCTGACTTTC
TRBV15	16	TRBJ1-2	TRBD1	-	CATSTGGDRVNYGYTF	TGTGCCACCAGCACCGGAGGGGACAGGGTAAACTATGGCTACACCTTC
TRBV12-3/TRBV12-4	12	TRBJ2-1	-	-	CASSADYNEQFF	TGTGCCAGCAGCGCAGACTACAATGAGCAGTTCTTC
TRBV19	14	TRBJ1-2	-	-	CASSMGGYYYGYTF	TGTGCCAGTAGTATGGGCGGCTATTACTATGGCTACACCTTC
TRBV13	14	TRBJ1-1	-	-	CASSRPGVNTEAFF	TGTGCCAGCAGCAGACCCGGCGTGAACACTGAAGCTTTCTTT
TRBV6-5	12	TRBJ1-1	-	-	CASSYSEGEAFF	TGTGCCAGCAGTTACAGCGAGGGTGAAGCTTTCTTT
TRBV11-2	16	TRBJ2-5	TRBD2	-	CASSSLTSGARETQYF	TGTGCCAGCAGCTCCCTTACTAGCGGGGCTCGCGAGACCCAGTACTTC
TRBV27	14	TRBJ2-1	TRBD1	once	CASRRGQVNNEQFF	TGTGCCAGCAGGCGGGGACAGGTAAACAATGAGCAGTTCTTC
TRBV2	13	TRBJ1-1	-	-	CASSQHENTEAFF	TGTGCCAGCAGCCAACACGAGAACACTGAAGCTTTCTTT